Listed below are T cell receptor beta chains from one sample, sequenced in a study of cytomegalovirus exposure and HLA in healthy donors. Here immunoSEQ multiplex PCR was the method, and the copy in TCRdb shows in-frame clones only, minus some. Its clone listing holds approximately 120,000 clones. The sample comprised PBMCs. The receptors here all came from a man aged 35 to 55 in good health and CMV-seronegative. Each CDR3 is given with its conserved first and last residue. D genes are given only for firm matches.

V gene,J gene,D gene,CDR3 DNA,CDR3 protein
TRBV5-1,TRBJ2-3,TRBD2,TGCGCCAGCAGCTTGGGTCCGACTAGCGCAGATACGCAGTATTTT,CASSLGPTSADTQYF
TRBV6-5,TRBJ2-1,TRBD2,TGTGCCAGCAGTCGCGGGAGCTACTCCTACAATGAGCAGTTCTTC,CASSRGSYSYNEQFF
TRBV6-1,TRBJ1-2,NA,TGTGCCAGCAGTGAAGCAGCGAGCCCACCGGTCTATGGCTACACCTTC,CASSEAASPPVYGYTF
TRBV29-1,TRBJ2-3,NA,TGCAGCGTTGAAGGCAGACTATTCACAGATACGCAGTATTTT,CSVEGRLFTDTQYF
TRBV19,TRBJ1-4,NA,TGTGCCAGTAGTGATCGGGGAACAACTAATGAAAAACTGTTTTTT,CASSDRGTTNEKLFF
TRBV5-1,TRBJ2-1,TRBD2,TGCGCCAGCAGCTTGTTTTCTAGCGGGAGTGTCAATGAGCAGTTCTTC,CASSLFSSGSVNEQFF
TRBV5-4,TRBJ1-2,TRBD1,TGTGCCAGCAGCTCGGGAGGGCAGGGGGTCGGCTACACCTTC,CASSSGGQGVGYTF
TRBV9,TRBJ2-1,TRBD1,TGTGCCAGCAGCGTCTTAGTAGGACAGGGGGTAAATGAGCAGTTCTTC,CASSVLVGQGVNEQFF
TRBV11-3,TRBJ1-2,TRBD1,TGTGCCAGCAGGGGGACCGGACAGGGCCCTAACTATGGCTACACCTTC,CASRGTGQGPNYGYTF
TRBV6-1,TRBJ1-1,NA,TGTGCCAGCATAGTGCGGAACACTGAAGCTTTCTTT,CASIVRNTEAFF
TRBV5-1,TRBJ2-1,NA,TGCGCCAGCAGCTTGATTATGGCGTCCTCAGGCTACAATGAGCAGTTCTTC,CASSLIMASSGYNEQFF
TRBV19,TRBJ2-5,NA,TGTGCCAGTAGTATAGTACTAGCAGAGACCCAGTACTTC,CASSIVLAETQYF
TRBV7-2,TRBJ1-2,TRBD1,TGTGCCAGCAGCCAAGGGGGCAGGGGAGCGCTTAACTATGGCTACACCTTC,CASSQGGRGALNYGYTF
TRBV10-3,TRBJ1-1,NA,TGTGCCATCAGTGAGTCTAGATCTACCATGAACACTGAAGCTTTCTTT,CAISESRSTMNTEAFF
TRBV6-5,TRBJ2-1,NA,TGTGCCAGCAGTTACTCGGTTAGCTACAATGAGCAGTTCTTC,CASSYSVSYNEQFF
TRBV6-6,TRBJ1-2,TRBD1,TGTGCCAGCAGTTCCCGGGACAGCTCTAACTATGGCTACACCTTC,CASSSRDSSNYGYTF
TRBV27,TRBJ2-1,NA,TGTGCCAGCAGTTTATCCTATTACAATGAGCAGTTCTTC,CASSLSYYNEQFF
TRBV10-1,TRBJ2-1,TRBD2,TGCGCCAGTGCCGGGGCTAGCGGGACGAGTTACAATGAGCAGTTCTTC,CASAGASGTSYNEQFF
TRBV5-1,TRBJ2-7,NA,TGCGCCAGCAGCTTGGGAGGAGCCGGGACTCTAGACGAGCAGTACTTC,CASSLGGAGTLDEQYF
TRBV25-1,TRBJ2-1,TRBD1,TGTGCCAGCAGTGAACTGACAGGGGGCGACGATGAGCAGTTCTTC,CASSELTGGDDEQFF
TRBV18,TRBJ1-2,NA,TGTGCCAGCTCGGGAGTTACAGGGTCCTATGGCTACACCTTC,CASSGVTGSYGYTF
TRBV5-1,TRBJ1-3,NA,TGCGCCAGCAGTGACACAGGGCTGAGCTCTGGAAACACCATATATTTT,CASSDTGLSSGNTIYF
TRBV5-1,TRBJ2-7,TRBD2,TGCGCCAGCAGCTTGACCTCCCCTAGCGGGAGGGATATCGAGCAGTACTTC,CASSLTSPSGRDIEQYF
TRBV11-2,TRBJ2-2,TRBD1,TGTGCCAGCAGCCCCCGGACAGGGCAACCCGGGGAGCTGTTTTTT,CASSPRTGQPGELFF
TRBV9,TRBJ2-7,TRBD2,TGTGCCAGCAGCGTTGGGACTAGCGGATACTACGAGCAGTACTTC,CASSVGTSGYYEQYF